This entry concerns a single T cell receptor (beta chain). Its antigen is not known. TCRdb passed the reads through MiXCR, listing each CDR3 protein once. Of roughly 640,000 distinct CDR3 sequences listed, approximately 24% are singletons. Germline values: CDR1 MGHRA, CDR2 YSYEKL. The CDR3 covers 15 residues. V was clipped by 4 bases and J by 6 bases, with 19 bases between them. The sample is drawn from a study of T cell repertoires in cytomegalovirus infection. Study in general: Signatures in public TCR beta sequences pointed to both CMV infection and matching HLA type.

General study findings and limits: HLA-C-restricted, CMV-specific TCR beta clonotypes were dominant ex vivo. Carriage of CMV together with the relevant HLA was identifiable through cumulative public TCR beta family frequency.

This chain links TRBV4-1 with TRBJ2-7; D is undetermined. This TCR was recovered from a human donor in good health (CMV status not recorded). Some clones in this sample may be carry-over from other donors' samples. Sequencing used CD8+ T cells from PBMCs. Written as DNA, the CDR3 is TGCGCCAGCAGCCCCGGGCCTCTTAGTGTAGCCGAGCAGTACTTC. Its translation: CASSPGPLSVAEQYF.